A selection of T cell receptor beta chains follows, all from one sample in a study of T-cell reconstitution after alpha-beta-depleted transplantation in children. From the PCR reads, TCRdb called clonotypes with MiXCR, one entry per CDR3 protein. In the table there are 100,000 or so distinct CDR3 sequences, less than 25% of which are singletons. The specimen was PBMCs, collected before TCRalphabeta/CD19-depleted stem cell transplant. The source is a boy between 2 and 10 years old with acute lymphoblastic leukemia, due to receive a stem cell transplant. CDR3s leave out the opening cysteine and the closing phenylalanine or tryptophan. Fields, in order: J gene, V gene, CDR3 length, CDR3 protein.

TRBJ1-2 TRBV5-1 12 ASSLGGDSYGYP
TRBJ2-1 TRBV3-1 13 ASSQGLAEGNEQF
TRBJ1-6 TRBV20-1 11 SAKGQVNSPLH
TRBJ2-6 TRBV7-2 13 ASSLTGTGANVLT
TRBJ2-1 TRBV20-1 10 RPSDGYNEQF
TRBJ2-7 TRBV16 10 ASSQSRDEQY
TRBJ2-3 TRBV5-1 14 ASSSRTSGGTDTQY
TRBJ1-1 TRBV19 11 ASYQRERAEAF
TRBJ1-4 TRBV3-1 14 ASSQSTGTGNEKLF
TRBJ2-1 TRBV15 14 ATSRDTTSGGPAQF
TRBJ2-3 TRBV5-1 19 ASRSDGIDSQTSGGADTQY
TRBJ2-1 TRBV11-2 16 ASSLDLKGFSYPAQQF
TRBJ2-7 TRBV28 14 ASSLRGSGPFYEQY
TRBJ2-2 TRBV7-3 17 ASSLTLSRGNLGTGELF
TRBJ2-7 TRBV12-3/TRBV12-4 13 ASSFAGTGSYEQY
TRBJ2-3 TRBV4-1 14 ASSQDRAPGTDTQY
TRBJ2-5 TRBV5-1 13 ASSLEAGRRETQY
TRBJ2-1 TRBV24-1 10 ATGGRDNEQF
TRBJ2-4 TRBV28 12 ASSFLRSKNIQY
TRBJ2-7 TRBV4-2 15 ASSPTYSGTGGYEQY
TRBJ2-1 TRBV12-3/TRBV12-4 14 ASTGTSGRSYNEQF
TRBJ2-1 TRBV7-2 14 ASSGTGTSGSNEQF
TRBJ2-4 TRBV7-8 12 ASTPGQGGPIQY
TRBJ2-5 TRBV28 14 ASSPSPLAREETQY
TRBJ2-5 TRBV12-3/TRBV12-4 13 ASSLAPTDGETQY
TRBJ2-3 TRBV4-1 12 ASSQIASLDTQY
TRBJ2-7 TRBV4-3 13 ASSLGLAGVSEQY
TRBJ2-1 TRBV5-1 14 ASSSSENQAYNEQF
TRBJ1-1 TRBV27 11 ASSSRPRTEAF
TRBJ2-7 TRBV28 13 ASSSFSGRGYEQY
TRBJ2-1 TRBV6-1 14 ASSHRPAGEIHEQF
TRBJ2-1 TRBV12-3/TRBV12-4 9 ASSKGGWQF
TRBJ1-1 TRBV3-1 13 ASSQVYIENTEAF
TRBJ2-3 TRBV7-6 11 ASSPLPTDTQY
TRBJ2-7 TRBV20-1 15 SAIHYLAEGPSYEQH
TRBJ2-7 TRBV18 11 ASSPPDSYEQY
TRBJ2-3 TRBV29-1 9 SVVYYQTQY
TRBJ2-4 TRBV4-1 15 ASRQGPGQGDKNIQY
TRBJ1-1 TRBV6-5 10 ASSRMNTEAF
TRBJ2-1 TRBV3-1 14 ASSQDSRGFYNEQF
TRBJ2-3 TRBV3-1 13 ASTRTSGGGDTQY
TRBJ2-1 TRBV14 13 ASSQQAGSYNEQF
TRBJ2-7 TRBV28 13 ASTSSGRYSYEQY
TRBJ2-1 TRBV7-2 15 ASSAYGYGGAGGEQF
TRBJ2-7 TRBV27 12 ASGRTSGRGEQY